These 2 T cell receptor beta chains originate from one sample sequenced in a study of T cell responses to AZD1222 COVID-19 vaccine. The method was immunoSEQ multiplex PCR; TCRdb's version includes in-frame clones alone and lacks a portion of them. The sample shows approximately 190,000 clones, 80% to 95% of them seen only once. The sample in question was peripheral blood, obtained on day 0 of AZD1222 vaccination. Receptors originate from an adult in good health.

This chain links TRBV7-3 with TRBJ2-3; 10 positions agree with TRBD2. CDR1 and CDR2 from the germline V gene are SGHTA and FQGTGA. CDR3 length: 14 amino acids. V lost 10 bases and J lost 1; bases outside the gene matches: 5. This CDR3 is CATQLAGGTDTQYF. The CDR3 coding sequence is TGTGCCACACAGCTAGCGGGAGGCACAGATACGCAGTATTTT.

This sequence joins TRBV30 and TRBJ2-1; D possibly corresponds to TRBD2 (6 bases). Trimming cost V 4 bases and J 12 bases, with 16 bases left between them. The CDR3 runs to 12 residues. From germline, CDR1 is GTSNPN and CDR2 SVGIG (reference sequence). The CDR3 DNA reads TGTGCCTGGAACCCAGGGAGGTCAGCGCAGTTCTTC. Translated: CAWNPGRSAQFF.